This entry features one T cell receptor (beta chain) sequence. What it binds is unknown. PCR involved 60 Vbeta and 13 Jbeta primers. Some clones are missing from TCRdb's copy, which holds only in-frame ones; the method was immunoSEQ multiplex PCR. The data show 150,000 to 170,000 clones, with roughly 77% seen just once and 6% to 8.5% held by the top ten. This sample was included in a study of cytomegalovirus exposure and HLA in healthy donors. Whole-study results and caveats: Prior analysis indicated that the majority of TCR beta V segments exhibited productivity approximately 90% or approximately 30% of the time. In a later analysis, compared with equally common non-associated chains, HLA-associated beta chains were more expanded.

V was pared by 1 base and J by 5 bases, with 7 bases of the junction left unmatched. The CDR3 totals 15 residues. Germline CDR1 reads SGHAT; CDR2 reads FQDESV (reference sequence). The receptor's source is a man between 25 and 39 years old in good health and CMV-seropositive. The chain links TRBV11-1 to TRBJ2-7, with TRBD1 matching 8 bases. The sequenced material came from PBMCs. The CDR3 reads CASSLERTGRDEQYF. In nucleotides, the CDR3 is TGTGCCAGCAGCTTAGAGAGGACAGGGCGCGACGAGCAGTACTTC.